A selection of T cell receptor beta chains follows, all from one sample in a study of blood T cells in healthy people across ages. TCRdb re-derived calls from the 5' RACE reads in MiXCR, one entry per CDR3 protein. The profile covers around 520,000 distinct CDR3 sequences, with about a quarter appearing a single time and over 3.5% taken by the ten largest. These data also formed part of another study, on T cells of mothers and their children.

The sequencing input was blood. The receptors were sampled from a boy under 10 years old in good health. Both conserved end residues are part of each CDR3. The D gene is left open where the match is weak. Rows give clone size only sometimes, using once, few, many, or a class for an expanded clone.

abundance	j_gene	d_gene	v_gene	len	CDR3aa	CDR3nt
-	TRBJ2-6	-	TRBV18	17	CASSSGLALSGANVLTF	TGTGCCAGCTCATCCGGCTTGGCTCTCTCTGGGGCCAACGTCCTGACTTTC
-	TRBJ2-6	-	TRBV12-3/TRBV12-4	19	CASSSSGYLGHSGANVLTF	TGTGCCAGCAGTTCCTCGGGCTATTTGGGACATTCTGGGGCCAACGTCCTGACTTTC
few	TRBJ2-1	-	TRBV4-2	16	CASSPAISSSYNEQFF	TGTGCCAGCAGCCCCGCTATATCGTCCTCCTACAATGAGCAGTTCTTC
-	TRBJ2-1	-	TRBV10-3	13	CAIGSGENNEQFF	TGTGCCATCGGAAGCGGCGAGAACAATGAGCAGTTCTTC
few	TRBJ1-5	TRBD1	TRBV27	15	CASSPQGDSNQPQHF	TGTGCCAGCAGTCCACAGGGGGATAGCAATCAGCCCCAGCATTTT
few	TRBJ2-2	-	TRBV5-1	13	CASSLSQTGELFF	TGCGCCAGCAGCTTGAGCCAAACCGGGGAGCTGTTTTTT
few	TRBJ2-3	TRBD1	TRBV6-1	16	CANSRFDRASTDTQYF	TGTGCCAACTCCCGTTTCGACAGGGCGAGCACAGATACGCAGTATTTT
few	TRBJ2-7	TRBD2	TRBV14	18	CASSQEVSTGTSIYEQYF	TGTGCCAGCAGCCAAGAGGTCTCCACCGGGACTAGCATCTACGAGCAGTACTTC
-	TRBJ2-3	-	TRBV7-2	14	CASRRSSGTDTQYF	TGTGCCAGCAGGCGCTCTAGCGGCACAGATACGCAGTATTTT
-	TRBJ2-2	-	TRBV11-2	16	CASSLDRGVNTGELFF	TGTGCCAGCAGCTTAGATCGCGGAGTTAACACCGGGGAGCTGTTTTTT
-	TRBJ2-7	-	TRBV7-8	14	CASSAEQGNNEQYF	TGTGCCAGCAGCGCCGAACAGGGTAATAACGAGCAGTACTTC
-	TRBJ2-3	TRBD2	TRBV9	18	CASSAGTSGGLTTDTQYF	TGTGCCAGCAGCGCGGGGACTAGCGGGGGCCTTACTACAGATACGCAGTATTTT
-	TRBJ1-2	-	TRBV20-1	13	CSARPGTNYGYTF	TGCAGTGCTCGCCCAGGAACTAACTATGGCTACACCTTC
-	TRBJ2-7	-	TRBV2	11	CASDRTYEQYF	TGTGCCAGCGACAGAACCTACGAGCAGTACTTC
-	TRBJ2-7	TRBD2	TRBV10-3	14	CAISDPGRELKQYF	TGTGCCATCAGTGACCCCGGGCGGGAGTTGAAGCAGTACTTC
-	TRBJ2-3	-	TRBV29-1	14	CSVERGFGTDTQYF	TGCAGCGTTGAAAGAGGGTTCGGCACAGATACGCAGTATTTT
-	TRBJ2-5	-	TRBV27	12	CASASRLETQYF	TGTGCCAGCGCCTCTCGATTGGAGACCCAGTACTTC
-	TRBJ2-1	TRBD2	TRBV3-1	14	CASSQAGGPYEQFF	TGTGCCAGCAGCCAAGCGGGAGGGCCCTATGAGCAGTTCTTC
-	TRBJ2-7	-	TRBV13	16	CASSLAPGLGTYEQYF	TGTGCCAGCAGCTTAGCACCGGGACTCGGAACCTACGAGCAGTACTTC
once	TRBJ2-2	TRBD1	TRBV3-1	15	CASSQDRGRTGELFF	TGTGCCAGCAGCCAAGACAGGGGGCGAACCGGGGAGCTGTTTTTT
few	TRBJ1-4	-	TRBV11-2	12	CVSSPEGEKLFF	TGTGTCAGCAGCCCCGAAGGTGAAAAACTGTTTTTT
-	TRBJ2-3	-	TRBV7-3	14	CASSRTQGTDTQYF	TGTGCCAGCAGCCGGACGCAGGGTACAGATACGCAGTATTTT
few	TRBJ2-2	-	TRBV7-8	14	CASSSVHGTGELFF	TGTGCCAGCAGCTCCGTGCATGGGACCGGGGAGCTGTTTTTT
few	TRBJ2-1	TRBD2	TRBV24-1	15	CATSDFTTSGNERFF	TGTGCCACCAGTGATTTTACAACTAGCGGGAATGAGCGGTTCTTC